This TCR beta chain emerged from a study of regulatory T cells in long-lasting Graves disease. The time point: persistent/refractory GD, antithyroid drugs over 5 years with positive TRAb. Preparation of the TCR library used RNA extracted from PBMCs. Patients of an endocrinology department in Xi'an, China, were included. Relying on iRepertoire HTBI primers and Arm-PCR of CDR3 regions, the team built TCR beta libraries. Original processing methods: The samples yielded 62 TRBV and roughly 15 TRBJ segments. TCRdb recomputed calls from the multiplex PCR reads with MiXCR, one row per CDR3 protein. For this entry, the V and J calls and clone size follow TCRdb and not the study's own pipeline. The sample yields some 430,000 distinct CDR3 sequences, roughly a fifth seen once. This clonotype has only a few counts. Its antigen remains unknown. Study findings and constraints: Among persistent patients, a larger number of public clonotypes were shared (about 2,800) than among newly diagnosed patients (under 1,000).

Here the sequenced sample was peripheral blood mononuclear cells (PBMCs), taken when the disease was refractory, from a patient treated with antithyroid drugs. This TCR was sampled from a female donor with Graves disease.

The CDR3 loop is CAITGQPGTDTQYF. As DNA, the CDR3 is TGTGCCATCACCGGACAGCCCGGCACAGATACGCAGTATTTT. The V call is TRBV10-3, the J call TRBJ2-3, with D possibly being TRBD1 (6 bases). V lost 7 bases and J lost 1, with 12 bases in between. Germline values: CDR1 ENHRY, CDR2 SYGVKD. CDR3 length equals 14 residues.